These 15 T cell receptor beta chains were all obtained from the same sample, sequenced in a study of T cells in Graves' hyperthyroidism and ophthalmopathy. TCR beta CDR3 regions were amplified from RNA transcripts. HTBI primers were the set used in a first-round RT-PCR of the TCR CDR3. MiXCR, applied by TCRdb to the multiplex PCR reads, yields one record per CDR3 protein. Altogether about 590,000 distinct CDR3 sequences are present, 13% to 15% being singletons, with the ten largest covering more than 6%. The source material was blood. These receptors all come from a woman aged 18 to 35 with Graves' ophthalmopathy.

This rearrangement joins TRBV19 to TRBJ1-5; D unresolved. Germline lookup yields CDR1 LNHDA and CDR2 SQIVND (reference sequence). V was clipped by 3 bases and J by 4 bases, with 19 bases between them. CDR3 length: 17 residues. The CDR3 reads CASSMYQWESVNQPQHF. CDR3 nucleotide sequence: TGTGCCAGTAGTATGTACCAGTGGGAGAGTGTTAATCAGCCCCAGCATTTT.

This clonotype was detected many times. The chain joins TRBV6-2 or TRBV6-3 to TRBJ2-3, with TRBD2 identical over 10 bases. From germline, CDR1 is MNHEY and CDR2 SVGEGT. The CDR3 loop spans 16 amino acids. The V gene end was trimmed by 2 bases and the J gene end by 5 bases; junction bases not matched to a gene: 7. For the CDR3, the DNA is TGTGCCAGCAGTTACAGGTCTAGCGGGAGTCAAGATACGCAGTATTTT. Its translation is CASSYRSSGSQDTQYF.

This clonotype was found many times. CDR3 amino acids: CASSSWASATEAFF. In DNA, the CDR3 is TGTGCCAGCAGTTCATGGGCCTCGGCCACTGAAGCTTTCTTT. The chain couples TRBV28 to TRBJ1-1; D remains unclear. V was shortened by 4 bases and J by 4 bases, with 13 bases between the two germline ends. CDR1 is MDHEN and CDR2 is SYDVKM in the germline V gene. The CDR3 covers 14 residues.

Ten or more counts support this clonotype. The chain combines TRBV29-1 with TRBJ2-1; 8 nucleotides match TRBD2. The CDR3 runs to 15 residues. The V and J ends lost 2 bases and 5 bases, in that order; junction bases with no gene match: 8. The germline gives CDR1 SQVTM, CDR2 ANQGSEA. Here the CDR3 reads CSVEQLAASDNEQFF. CDR3 in DNA: TGCAGCGTTGAACAACTAGCGGCCTCTGACAATGAGCAGTTCTTC.

This clonotype appeared many times. The chain carries TRBV7-2 and TRBJ2-3, with TRBD2 identical over 10 bases. From germline, CDR1 is SGHTA and CDR2 FQGNSA. V lost 2 bases, J lost 1 base, and 3 bases stayed unmatched. The CDR3 length is 16 residues. Here the CDR3 DNA reads TGTGCCAGCAGCTTACTAGCGGGAGCTCGCACAGATACGCAGTATTTT. This codes for CASSLLAGARTDTQYF.

A few counts support this clonotype. The chain combines TRBV10-3 with TRBJ1-6; perhaps TRBD1 as D (6 bases). V dropped 3 bases and J dropped 9 bases, with 15 bases sitting between them. CDR1 ENHRY and CDR2 SYGVKD come from the germline V gene. This CDR3 spans 15 amino acids. The CDR3 region is CAISDPTQGSSPLHF. CDR3 DNA sequence: TGTGCCATCAGTGACCCCACACAGGGATCTTCACCCCTCCACTTT.

Many counts were recorded for this clonotype. CDR3 protein: CASRPSGTRGRETQYF. The CDR3 nucleotides are TGTGCCAGCAGGCCTTCCGGGACTAGGGGCCGGGAGACCCAGTACTTC. The rearrangement joins TRBV7-2 to TRBJ2-5; 8 nucleotides align to TRBD2. Germline CDR1 is SGHTA and CDR2 is FQGNSA. Losses at the gene ends were 6 bases for V and 5 bases for J; bases not matched to a gene: 14. This CDR3 has 16 residues.

This clonotype was seen repeatedly, ten times or more. The rearrangement links TRBV20-1 to TRBJ2-7; no clear D gene. The CDR3 extends over 13 amino acids. Trimming stripped 7 bases from V and 0 bases from J, with 13 bases between. CDR1 is DFQATT, CDR2 SNEGSKA, per germline (reference sequence). The DNA of the CDR3 is TGCAGTGGCAGGCGCAGGAGCTCCTACGAGCAGTACTTC. This translates into CSGRRRSSYEQYF.

The sample holds many counts of this clonotype. The chain has TRBV6-4 and TRBJ1-1; TRBD1 agrees at 10 bases. Unmatched junction bases numbered 13, after V lost 2 bases and J lost 4 bases. Germline V CDR1 and CDR2: MRHNA, SNTAGT. This CDR3 is 18 amino acids long. CDR3 sequence: CASSDPWDRGMRGTEAFF. Written as DNA, the CDR3 is TGTGCCAGCAGTGACCCCTGGGACAGGGGAATGAGGGGCACTGAAGCTTTCTTT.

The table lists this clonotype with many counts. The V gene is TRBV2, the J gene TRBJ2-3; tentative D call: TRBD2 (5 bases). The V end was cut by 4 bases, the J end by 0 bases, with 8 bases between. The germline CDR1 and CDR2 sequences are SNHLY and FYNNEI. The CDR3 runs to 14 residues. The CDR3 region has the DNA TGTGCCAGCAGTGTCGGACTTAGCACAGATACGCAGTATTTT. This sequence encodes CASSVGLSTDTQYF.

This clonotype was recorded at least ten times. J is TRBJ2-5 and V is TRBV13; the match to TRBD2 covers 10 bases. CDR1 and CDR2 from the germline V gene are PRHDT and FYEKMQ (reference sequence). V lost 5 bases and J lost 5; bases outside the gene matches: 5. This CDR3 region has 14 residues. The CDR3 protein is CASSSGRAGETQYF. As DNA, the CDR3 is TGTGCCAGCAGCAGCGGGAGGGCCGGGGAGACCCAGTACTTC.

This clonotype occurred a few times. The chain links TRBV7-2 to TRBJ2-2; TRBD2 aligns across 11 bases. CDR1 and CDR2 (germline): SGHTA, FQGNSA. The length of the CDR3 is 19 residues. V lost 5 bases, J lost 2 bases, and 13 bases stayed unmatched. The CDR3 sequence: CASSPYLLGLAANTGELFF. The CDR3 DNA is TGTGCCAGCAGCCCCTACTTATTGGGACTAGCGGCAAACACCGGGGAGCTGTTTTTT.

There are many counts of this clonotype. This chain links TRBV20-1 with TRBJ2-3; D is unresolved. The CDR3 runs 12 residues. Trimming left V 6 bases short and J 0 bases short, with 7 bases between. Germline V lookup: CDR1 DFQATT, CDR2 SNEGSKA (reference sequence). Here the CDR3 DNA reads TGCAGTGCCGTGCTTAGCACAGATACGCAGTATTTT. This sequence encodes CSAVLSTDTQYF.

There are many counts of this clonotype. The rearrangement uses TRBV2 and TRBJ1-2; no definite D call. CDR3 length: 12 residues. The V end lost 7 bases, the J end lost 5 bases, and 11 bases lay between the germline ends. Germline-derived CDR1 and CDR2 are SNHLY and FYNNEI. CDR3 region: CASKYSLYGYTF. The CDR3, as DNA: TGTGCCAGCAAATACAGTTTATATGGCTACACCTTC.

This clonotype was found many times. The rearrangement uses TRBV27 and TRBJ2-5; D may be TRBD1 (6 bases). The V gene's germline CDR1 is MNHEY and CDR2 SMNVEV (reference sequence). The ends were cut back, 5 bases at V and 5 bases at J, with 15 bases in the middle. This CDR3 is built from 14 residues. The CDR3 sequence is CASSPTQGWETQYF. CDR3 nucleotide sequence: TGTGCCAGCAGTCCCACACAGGGTTGGGAGACCCAGTACTTC.